These T cell receptor beta chains were read from a single sample in a study of OX40 agonist ivuxolimab in advanced cancers. The protocol was immunoSEQ multiplex PCR, while the TCRdb copy is restricted to in-frame clones and leaves out a portion. The sample consists of tens of thousands of clones, over 75% of them appearing once. Sequencing was performed on CD4+ or CD8+ T cells sorted from blood, taken in a trial of the OX40 agonist ivuxolimab. Receptor source: an adult with an advanced solid tumor such as melanoma, head and neck, liver or kidney cancer. The CDR3 runs from the conserved cysteine through the conserved F or W. Each record gives: V gene, clone size, D gene, J gene, CDR3 protein, CDR3 DNA. A D gene is named only where the DNA matches it firmly. Rows give clone size only sometimes, using once, few, many, or a class for an expanded clone.

v_call: TRBV18
clone_size: .
d_call: TRBD2
j_call: TRBJ2-1
cdr3_aa: CASSPSQLAGEQFF
cdr3_nt: TGTGCCAGCTCACCTTCCCAACTAGCGGGGGAGCAGTTCTTC

v_call: TRBV10-1
clone_size: .
d_call: TRBD2
j_call: TRBJ2-4
cdr3_aa: CASSCLAGEFKNIQYF
cdr3_nt: TGCGCCAGCAGTTGCCTAGCGGGGGAATTCAAAAACATTCAGTACTTC

v_call: TRBV11-2
clone_size: .
d_call: .
j_call: TRBJ2-3
cdr3_aa: CASSFRGSLFDTQYF
cdr3_nt: TGTGCCAGCAGCTTTCGGGGGTCCCTTTTTGATACGCAGTATTTT

v_call: TRBV7-2
clone_size: once
d_call: TRBD2
j_call: TRBJ2-7
cdr3_aa: CASSGTSGTTGEQYF
cdr3_nt: TGTGCCAGCAGCGGGACTAGCGGGACCACGGGCGAGCAGTACTTC

v_call: TRBV11-3
clone_size: many
d_call: TRBD1
j_call: TRBJ1-2
cdr3_aa: CASSRDRGPYGYTF
cdr3_nt: TGTGCCAGCAGCCGGGACAGGGGGCCCTATGGCTACACCTTC

v_call: TRBV5-4
clone_size: .
d_call: .
j_call: TRBJ1-2
cdr3_aa: CASSTPGKMDGYTF
cdr3_nt: TGTGCCAGCAGCACCCCGGGGAAGATGGATGGCTACACCTTC

v_call: TRBV5-4
clone_size: .
d_call: .
j_call: TRBJ2-7
cdr3_aa: CASSFRNSYEQYF
cdr3_nt: TGTGCCAGCAGCTTTAGGAACTCCTACGAGCAGTACTTC

v_call: TRBV5-1
clone_size: .
d_call: .
j_call: TRBJ2-5
cdr3_aa: CASSLRGLETQYF
cdr3_nt: TGCGCCAGCAGCTTGCGGGGATTGGAGACCCAGTACTTC

v_call: TRBV7-2
clone_size: .
d_call: TRBD1
j_call: TRBJ1-2
cdr3_aa: CASSARDSRVDGYTF
cdr3_nt: TGTGCCAGCAGCGCCAGGGACAGCCGGGTCGATGGCTACACCTTC

v_call: TRBV5-1
clone_size: .
d_call: .
j_call: TRBJ1-1
cdr3_aa: CASTLVGTDTEAFF
cdr3_nt: TGCGCCAGCACTTTAGTAGGGACCGACACTGAAGCTTTCTTT

v_call: TRBV7-2
clone_size: few
d_call: .
j_call: TRBJ2-2
cdr3_aa: CASSLRAGNTGELFF
cdr3_nt: TGTGCCAGCAGCTTAAGGGCCGGGAACACCGGGGAGCTGTTTTTT

v_call: TRBV11-3
clone_size: .
d_call: TRBD2
j_call: TRBJ2-3
cdr3_aa: CASSLEGDYTDTQYF
cdr3_nt: TGTGCCAGCAGCTTAGAAGGGGACTACACAGATACGCAGTATTTT

v_call: TRBV19
clone_size: .
d_call: TRBD2
j_call: TRBJ2-3
cdr3_aa: CASSRETSGTDTQYF
cdr3_nt: TGTGCCAGTAGTCGAGAGACTAGCGGGACAGATACGCAGTATTTT